A single sample gave rise to the 8 T cell receptor beta chains below, sequenced in a study of blood T cell repertoires in COVID-19 (dated by TCRdb to 2020 to 2022). The method behind the library was the immunoSEQ multiplex PCR assay. TCRdb limited this immuneACCESS table to in-frame rearrangements with V and J called. A share of clones is missing; checked studies link under half to unresolved V genes, and the rest is unexplained. A total of about 36,000 clones appear in this sample, around four fifths of them only once. Jointly, the top ten make up roughly 14% of the sample. Sequencing was carried out using peripheral blood. The receptors were gathered from a human donor in a cohort sampled during active COVID-19.

The chain has TRBV7-9 and TRBJ2-2; 10 nucleotides match TRBD1. The CDR3 contains 16 residues. The ends lost 5 bases at V and 0 bases at J; junction bases unmatched: 3. Germline CDR1 is SEHNR and CDR2 is FQNEAQ (reference sequence). The CDR3 region has the DNA TGTGCCAGCAGCCGACAGGGGGCCGCGAACACCGGGGAGCTGTTTTTT. This encodes CASSRQGAANTGELFF.

This clone showed up just a few times. V usage is TRBV5-6 and J usage is TRBJ1-5; D gene uncertain. Germline V gene sequence: CDR1 SGHDT, CDR2 YYEEEE. V was shortened by 3 bases and J by 0 bases, with 13 bases between the two germline ends. CDR3 length equals 16 residues. The CDR3 DNA reads as TGTGCCAGCAGCTATTACGAAGACTATAGCAATCAGCCCCAGCATTTT. Residues: CASSYYEDYSNQPQHF. Full variable domain (outside the CDR3, taken from reference TRBV5-6 and TRBJ1-5): DAGVTQSPTHLIKTRGQQVTLRCSPKSGHDTVSWYQQALGQGPQFIFQYYEEEERQRGNFPDRFSGHQFPNYSSELNVNALLLGDSALYLCASSYYEDYSNQPQHFGDGTRLSIL.

The count of this clone is one. The rearrangement uses TRBV11-2 and TRBJ1-6; D perhaps matches TRBD1 (6 bases). Germline CDR1 reads SGHAT; CDR2 reads FQNNGV. The CDR3 is 14 residues long. Trimming removed 6 bases from V and 7 bases from J, with 13 bases in between. The DNA of the CDR3 is TGTGCCAGCAGTCCCGACAGGATAAATTCACCCCTCCACTTT. This sequence encodes CASSPDRINSPLHF.

In its sample, this clone was seen a few times. This chain uses TRBV11-3 with TRBJ1-4, with D tentatively TRBD1 (6 bases). V lost 0 bases, J lost 7 bases, and 18 bases lay in between. The CDR3 spans 17 residues. Germline-derived CDR1 and CDR2 are SGHNT and YENEEA. The CDR3 DNA follows: TGTGCCAGCAGCTTAGATATCAGGGCAGGGGAAAGTGAAAAACTGTTTTTT. Translated: CASSLDIRAGESEKLFF.

This sequence joins TRBV3-1 (or the pseudogene TRBV3-2) and TRBJ2-1, with TRBD2 matching over 13 bases. The CDR3 is made up of 17 amino acids. After removal of 4 bases from V and 7 bases from J, the junction contained 10 bases not matched to a gene. The germline CDR1 and CDR2 sequences are LGHDT and YNNKEL (reference sequence). The CDR3 loop is CASSPLLAGGPMNEQFF. The CDR3 DNA follows: TGTGCCAGCAGCCCGTTACTAGCGGGGGGGCCCATGAATGAGCAGTTCTTC.

This chain joins TRBV6-5 and TRBJ1-5; the match to TRBD1 covers 10 bases. V lost 6 bases, J lost 6 bases, and 8 bases stayed unmatched. Germline CDR1 and CDR2: MNHEY and SVGAGI. CDR3 length equals 15 residues. The CDR3 coding sequence is TGTGCCAGCAGCTCGGGACAGGGGATTCGTCAGCCCCAGCATTTT. Residues: CASSSGQGIRQPQHF.

The rearrangement uses TRBV7-2 and TRBJ2-1; 12 nucleotides match TRBD1. V dropped 2 bases and J dropped 8; count of bases not matched to a gene: 7. The CDR3 loop spans 16 amino acids. CDR1 is SGHTA, CDR2 FQGNSA, per germline. This chain's CDR3 is CASSLRGQGARDEQFF. The CDR3 nucleotides are TGTGCCAGCAGCTTAAGGGGACAGGGGGCGCGGGATGAGCAGTTCTTC.

This chain links TRBV29-1 with TRBJ2-3; D gene unclear. CDR3 length: 12 amino acids. The ends were cut back, 8 bases at V and 2 bases at J, with 11 bases in the middle. The germline V gene has CDR1 SQVTM and CDR2 ANQGSEA. CDR3 DNA sequence: TGCAGCCCTCCCCGGTTCACAGATACGCAGTATTTT. Protein sequence: CSPPRFTDTQYF.